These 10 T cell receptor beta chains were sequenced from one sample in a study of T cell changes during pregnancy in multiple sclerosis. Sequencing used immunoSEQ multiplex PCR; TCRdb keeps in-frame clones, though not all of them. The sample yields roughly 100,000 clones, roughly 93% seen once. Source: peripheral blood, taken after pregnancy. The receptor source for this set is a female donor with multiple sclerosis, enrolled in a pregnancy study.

CDR3 residues: CASSSGRVHNEQFF. In DNA form, the CDR3 reads TGTGCCAGCAGTAGCGGGAGAGTCCACAATGAGCAGTTCTTC. The chain employs TRBV2 and TRBJ2-1; 8 bases fit TRBD2. The CDR3 covers 14 residues. In germline, CDR1 is SNHLY, CDR2 FYNNEI. V shed 5 bases, J shed 5 bases, and the junction held 5 bases outside the gene matches.

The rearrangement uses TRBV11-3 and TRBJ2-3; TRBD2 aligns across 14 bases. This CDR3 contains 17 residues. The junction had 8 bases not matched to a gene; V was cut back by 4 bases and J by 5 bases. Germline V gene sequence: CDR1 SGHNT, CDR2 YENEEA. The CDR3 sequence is CASSSGLAGVSRDTQYF. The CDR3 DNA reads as TGTGCCAGCAGCTCGGGACTAGCGGGAGTCTCGAGAGATACGCAGTATTTT. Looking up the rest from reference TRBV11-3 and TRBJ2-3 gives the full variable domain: EAGVVQSPRYKIIEKKQPVAFWCNPISGHNTLYWYLQNLGQGPELLIRYENEEAVDDSQLPKDRFSAERLKGVDSTLKIQPAELGDSAVYLCASSSGLAGVSRDTQYFGPGTRLTVL.

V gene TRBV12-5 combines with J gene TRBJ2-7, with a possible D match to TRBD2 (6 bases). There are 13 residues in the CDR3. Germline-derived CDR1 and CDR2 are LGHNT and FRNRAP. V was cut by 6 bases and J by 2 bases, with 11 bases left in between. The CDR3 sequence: CASGPGDTYEQYF. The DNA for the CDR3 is TGTGCTAGTGGCCCGGGAGATACCTACGAGCAGTACTTC.

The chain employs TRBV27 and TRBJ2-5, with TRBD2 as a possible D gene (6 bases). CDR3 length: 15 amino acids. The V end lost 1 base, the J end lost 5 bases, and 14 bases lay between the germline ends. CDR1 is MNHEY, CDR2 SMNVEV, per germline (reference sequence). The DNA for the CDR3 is TGTGCCAGCAGTTTATTGGGGGGTGGGCAGGAGACCCAGTACTTC. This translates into CASSLLGGGQETQYF.

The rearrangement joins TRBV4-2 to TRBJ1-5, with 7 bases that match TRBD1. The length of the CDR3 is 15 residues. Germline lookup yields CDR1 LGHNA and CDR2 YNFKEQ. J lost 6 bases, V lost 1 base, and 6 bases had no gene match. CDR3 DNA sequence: TGTGCCAGCAGCCAAGCGATCACAGGGGTTCAGCCCCAGCATTTT. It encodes CASSQAITGVQPQHF.

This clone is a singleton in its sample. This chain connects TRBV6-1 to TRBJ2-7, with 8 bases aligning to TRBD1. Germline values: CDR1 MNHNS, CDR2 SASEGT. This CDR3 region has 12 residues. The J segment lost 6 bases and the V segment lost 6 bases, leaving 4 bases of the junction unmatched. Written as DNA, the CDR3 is TGTGCCAGCAGAGCAGGGGGCAGCGAGCAGTACTTC. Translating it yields CASRAGGSEQYF.

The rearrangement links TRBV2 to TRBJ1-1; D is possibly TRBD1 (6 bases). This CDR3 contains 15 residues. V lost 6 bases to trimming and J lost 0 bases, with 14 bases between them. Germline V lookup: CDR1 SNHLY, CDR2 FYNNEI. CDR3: CASRRLQGVNTEAFF. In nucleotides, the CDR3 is TGTGCCAGCAGAAGACTACAGGGCGTGAACACTGAAGCTTTCTTT.

The CDR3 DNA reads TGTGCCAGCAGCTTCGAGGCAGGGAGGAACACCATATATTTT. It translates to CASSFEAGRNTIYF. The genes are TRBV7-9 and TRBJ1-3, with D possibly TRBD1 on 5 matching bases. The germline V gene encodes CDR1 SEHNR and CDR2 FQNEAQ (reference sequence). V was pared by 3 bases and J by 7 bases, with 13 bases between. The CDR3 extends over 14 amino acids.

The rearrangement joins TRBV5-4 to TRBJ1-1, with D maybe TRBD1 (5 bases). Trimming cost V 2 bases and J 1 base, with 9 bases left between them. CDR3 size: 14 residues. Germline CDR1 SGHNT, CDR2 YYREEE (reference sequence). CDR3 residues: CASSFQGGNTEAFF. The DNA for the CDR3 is TGTGCCAGCAGCTTTCAGGGAGGGAACACTGAAGCTTTCTTT.

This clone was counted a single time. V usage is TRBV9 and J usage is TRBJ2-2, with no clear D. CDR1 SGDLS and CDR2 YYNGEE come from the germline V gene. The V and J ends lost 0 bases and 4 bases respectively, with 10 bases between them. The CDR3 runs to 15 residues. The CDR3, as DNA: TGTGCCAGCAGCGTAGGGGCAGTCTCCACCGGGGAGCTGTTTTTT. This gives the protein CASSVGAVSTGELFF.